Listed below are T cell receptor beta chains from one sample, sequenced in a study of blood T cell repertoires in COVID-19. Only in-frame clones appear in the TCRdb table, and some are missing; sequencing was by immunoSEQ multiplex PCR. The sample shows roughly 150,000 clones, about 88% of them seen only once. Material for sequencing was peripheral blood. The receptor source for this set is a man aged 60 to 69 with active or convalescent COVID-19. CDR3s include the opening cysteine and the closing phenylalanine or tryptophan. The order of the fields is clone size, V gene, CDR3 protein. Clone size is given for some rows only: seen once, a few or many times, or a class if the clone is expanded.

>.|TRBV7-9
CASSSRPGQVITGELFF
>.|TRBV19
CASKRRAGVMSNEQFF
>once|TRBV19
CASTRVTADGNTIYF
>.|TRBV19
CASSIASRDQPQHF
>.|TRBV5-1
CASSLLAGGETQYF
>.|TRBV30
CAWSPGTGNTEAFF
>.|TRBV19
CASSTLDRGHGYTF
>once|TRBV10-3
CAISKNRDSWGTDTQYF
>.|TRBV3-1/TRBV3-2
CASSPLAGEQFF
>.|TRBV2
CASRSRFGTGELFF
>.|TRBV6-5
CASSLDRLSYGYTF
>.|TRBV3-1/TRBV3-2
CASSPRTSGDHYNEQFF